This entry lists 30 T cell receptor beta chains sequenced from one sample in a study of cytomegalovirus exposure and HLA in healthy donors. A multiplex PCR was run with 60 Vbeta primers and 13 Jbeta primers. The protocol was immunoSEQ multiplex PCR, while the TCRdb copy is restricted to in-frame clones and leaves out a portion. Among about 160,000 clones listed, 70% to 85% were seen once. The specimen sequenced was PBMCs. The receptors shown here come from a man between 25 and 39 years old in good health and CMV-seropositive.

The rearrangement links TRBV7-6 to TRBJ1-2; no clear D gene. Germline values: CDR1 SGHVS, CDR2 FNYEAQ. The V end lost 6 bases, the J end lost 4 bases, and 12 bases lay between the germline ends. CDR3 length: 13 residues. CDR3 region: CASRSAGGYGYTF. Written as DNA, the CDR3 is TGTGCCAGCAGGTCAGCGGGTGGCTATGGCTACACCTTC.

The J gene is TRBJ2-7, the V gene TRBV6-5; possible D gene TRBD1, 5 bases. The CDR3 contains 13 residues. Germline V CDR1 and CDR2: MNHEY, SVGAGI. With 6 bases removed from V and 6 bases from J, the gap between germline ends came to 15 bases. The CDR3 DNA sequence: TGTGCCAGCAGCCTAGGACAAACCCTCGAGCAGTACTTC. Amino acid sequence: CASSLGQTLEQYF.

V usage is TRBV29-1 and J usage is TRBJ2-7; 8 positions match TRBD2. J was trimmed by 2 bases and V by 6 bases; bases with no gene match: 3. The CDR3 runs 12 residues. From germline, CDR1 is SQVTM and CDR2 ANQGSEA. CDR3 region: CSVAGGAYEQYF. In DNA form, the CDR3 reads TGCAGCGTCGCGGGGGGCGCCTACGAGCAGTACTTC.

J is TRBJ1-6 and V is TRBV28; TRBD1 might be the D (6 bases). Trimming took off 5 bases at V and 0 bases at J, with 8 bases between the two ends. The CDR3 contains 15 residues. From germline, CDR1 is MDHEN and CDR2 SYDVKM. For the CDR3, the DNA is TGTGCCAGCAGTCCCAGGGGCTCCTATAATTCACCCCTCCACTTT. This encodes CASSPRGSYNSPLHF.

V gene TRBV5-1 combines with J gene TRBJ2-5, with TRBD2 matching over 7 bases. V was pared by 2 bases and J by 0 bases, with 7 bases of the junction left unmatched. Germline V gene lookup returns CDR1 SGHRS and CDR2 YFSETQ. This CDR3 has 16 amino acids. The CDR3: CASSLSLAAYQETQYF. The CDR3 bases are TGCGCCAGCAGCTTATCCCTAGCGGCGTACCAAGAGACCCAGTACTTC.

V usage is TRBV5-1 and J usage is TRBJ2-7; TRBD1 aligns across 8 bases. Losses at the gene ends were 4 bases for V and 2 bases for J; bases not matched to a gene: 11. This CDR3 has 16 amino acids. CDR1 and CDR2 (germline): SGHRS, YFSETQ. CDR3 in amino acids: CASSASPTGATYEQYF. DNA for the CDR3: TGCGCCAGCAGCGCCTCCCCGACAGGGGCTACCTACGAGCAGTACTTC.

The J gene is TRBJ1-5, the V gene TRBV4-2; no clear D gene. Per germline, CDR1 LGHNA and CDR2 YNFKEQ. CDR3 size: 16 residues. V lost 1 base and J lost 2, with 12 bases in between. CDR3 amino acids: CASSQVSTWGNQPQHF. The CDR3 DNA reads TGTGCCAGCAGCCAAGTATCGACTTGGGGCAATCAGCCCCAGCATTTT.

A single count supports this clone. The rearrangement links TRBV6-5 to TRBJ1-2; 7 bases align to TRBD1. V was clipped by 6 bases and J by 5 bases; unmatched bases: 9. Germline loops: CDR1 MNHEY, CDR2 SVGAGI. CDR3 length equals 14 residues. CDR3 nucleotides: TGTGCCAGCAGGACCTCCGGGACAGTTTATGGCTACACCTTC. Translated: CASRTSGTVYGYTF.

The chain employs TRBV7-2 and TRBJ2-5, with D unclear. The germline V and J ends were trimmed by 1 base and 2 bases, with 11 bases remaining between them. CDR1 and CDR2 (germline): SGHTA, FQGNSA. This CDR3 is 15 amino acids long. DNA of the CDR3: TGTGCCAGCAGCTTAGATGGTGGCAAACAAGAGACCCAGTACTTC. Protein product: CASSLDGGKQETQYF.

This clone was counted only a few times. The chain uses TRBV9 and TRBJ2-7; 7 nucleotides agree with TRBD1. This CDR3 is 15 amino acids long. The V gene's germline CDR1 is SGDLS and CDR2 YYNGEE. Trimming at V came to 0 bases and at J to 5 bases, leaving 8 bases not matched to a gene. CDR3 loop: CASSVGAGGPNEQYF. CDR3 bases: TGTGCCAGCAGCGTAGGAGCAGGGGGTCCTAACGAGCAGTACTTC. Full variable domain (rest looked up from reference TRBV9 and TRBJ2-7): DSGVTQTPKHLITATGQRVTLRCSPRSGDLSVYWYQQSLDQGLQFLIQYYNGEERAKGNILERFSAQQFPDLHSELNLSSLELGDSALYFCASSVGAGGPNEQYFGPGTRLTVT.

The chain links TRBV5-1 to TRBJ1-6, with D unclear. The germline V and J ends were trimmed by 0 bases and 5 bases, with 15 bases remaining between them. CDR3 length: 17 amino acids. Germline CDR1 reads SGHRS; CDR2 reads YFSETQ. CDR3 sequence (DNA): TGCGCCAGCAGCTTGGCTCGGGGTGAATCTAATAATTCACCCCTCCACTTT. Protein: CASSLARGESNNSPLHF.

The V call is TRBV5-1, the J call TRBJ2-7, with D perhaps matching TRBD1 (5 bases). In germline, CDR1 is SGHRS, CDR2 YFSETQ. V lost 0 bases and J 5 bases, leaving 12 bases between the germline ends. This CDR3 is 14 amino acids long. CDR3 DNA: TGCGCCAGCAGCTTGGATGTAGCAGGGAACGAGCAGTACTTC. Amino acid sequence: CASSLDVAGNEQYF.

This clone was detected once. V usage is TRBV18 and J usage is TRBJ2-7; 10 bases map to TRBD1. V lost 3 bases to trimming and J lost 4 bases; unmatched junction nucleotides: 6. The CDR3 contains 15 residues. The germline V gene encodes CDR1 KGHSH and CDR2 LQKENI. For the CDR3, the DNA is TGTGCCAGCTCACCGGGGACAGGGGTTAGGTACGAGCAGTACTTC. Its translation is CASSPGTGVRYEQYF.

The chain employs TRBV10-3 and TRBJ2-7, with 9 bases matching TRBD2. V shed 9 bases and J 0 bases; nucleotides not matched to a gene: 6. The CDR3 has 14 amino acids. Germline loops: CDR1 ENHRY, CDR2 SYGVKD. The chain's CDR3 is CAIRGAGGSYEQYF. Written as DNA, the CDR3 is TGTGCCATTCGCGGAGCGGGGGGCTCCTACGAGCAGTACTTC.

The CDR3 DNA reads as TGTGCCAGCAGCTTACCCCGGGACAGGGAGGAAGATACGCAGTATTTT. This sequence encodes CASSLPRDREEDTQYF. This rearrangement joins TRBV7-9 to TRBJ2-3; 9 bases align to TRBD1. This CDR3 region has 16 residues. The V gene's germline CDR1 is SEHNR and CDR2 FQNEAQ (reference sequence). The ends lost 2 bases at V and 5 bases at J; junction bases unmatched: 8.

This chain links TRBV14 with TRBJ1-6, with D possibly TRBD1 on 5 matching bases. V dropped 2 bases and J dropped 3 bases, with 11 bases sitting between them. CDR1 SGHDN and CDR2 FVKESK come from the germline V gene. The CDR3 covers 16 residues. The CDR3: CASSQTGPLYNSPLHF. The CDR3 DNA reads TGTGCCAGCAGCCAAACAGGTCCCCTCTATAATTCACCCCTCCACTTT.

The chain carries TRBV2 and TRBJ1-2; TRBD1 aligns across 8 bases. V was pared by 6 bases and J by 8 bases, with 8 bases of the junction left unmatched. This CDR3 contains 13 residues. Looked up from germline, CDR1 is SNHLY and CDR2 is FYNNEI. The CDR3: CASRAGGVGGYTF. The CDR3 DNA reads TGTGCCAGCAGGGCAGGGGGCGTAGGAGGCTACACCTTC.

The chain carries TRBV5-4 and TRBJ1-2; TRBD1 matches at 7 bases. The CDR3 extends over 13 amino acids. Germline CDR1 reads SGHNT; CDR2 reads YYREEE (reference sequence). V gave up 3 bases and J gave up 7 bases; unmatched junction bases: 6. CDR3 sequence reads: CASSSRGAVGYTF. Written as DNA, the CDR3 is TGTGCCAGCAGCTCCAGGGGGGCGGTTGGCTACACCTTC. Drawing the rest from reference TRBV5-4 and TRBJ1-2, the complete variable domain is ETGVTQSPTHLIKTRGQQVTLRCSSQSGHNTVSWYQQALGQGPQFIFQYYREEENGRGNFPPRFSGLQFPNYSSELNVNALELDDSALYLCASSSRGAVGYTFGSGTRLTVV.

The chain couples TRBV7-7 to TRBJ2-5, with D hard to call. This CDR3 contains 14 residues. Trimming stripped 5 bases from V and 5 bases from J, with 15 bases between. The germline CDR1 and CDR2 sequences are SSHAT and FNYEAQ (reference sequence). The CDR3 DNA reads TGTGCCAGCAGCCTAACCCCCACCGCCGAGACCCAGTACTTC. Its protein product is CASSLTPTAETQYF.

CDR3 sequence reads: CASSWGGGRGTGELFF. The CDR3 DNA reads TGTGCCAGCAGCTGGGGCGGGGGGCGAGGCACCGGGGAGCTGTTTTTT. The chain employs TRBV5-4 and TRBJ2-2; the match to TRBD2 covers 8 bases. The CDR3 spans 16 residues. Per germline, CDR1 SGHNT and CDR2 YYREEE (reference sequence). Germline trimming cut 3 bases from V and 4 bases from J; bases unmatched to any gene: 8.

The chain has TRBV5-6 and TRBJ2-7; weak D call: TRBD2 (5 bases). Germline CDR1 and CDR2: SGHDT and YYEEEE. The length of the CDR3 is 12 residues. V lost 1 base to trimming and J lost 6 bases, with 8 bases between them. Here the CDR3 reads CASSLQGSEQYF. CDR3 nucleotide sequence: TGTGCCAGCAGCTTGCAAGGGAGCGAGCAGTACTTC.

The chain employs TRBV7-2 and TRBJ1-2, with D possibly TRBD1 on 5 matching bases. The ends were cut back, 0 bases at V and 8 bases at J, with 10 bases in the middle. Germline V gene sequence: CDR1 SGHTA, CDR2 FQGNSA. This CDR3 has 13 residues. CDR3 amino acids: CASSLAAGGGYTF. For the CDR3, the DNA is TGTGCCAGCAGCTTAGCGGCCGGGGGAGGCTACACCTTC.

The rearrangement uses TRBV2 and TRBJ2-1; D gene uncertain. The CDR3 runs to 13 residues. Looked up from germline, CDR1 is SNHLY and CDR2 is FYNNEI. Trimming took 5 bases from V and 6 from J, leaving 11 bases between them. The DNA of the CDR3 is TGTGCCAGCAGTCCCTCCCCCGGCAATGAGCAGTTCTTC. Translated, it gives CASSPSPGNEQFF.

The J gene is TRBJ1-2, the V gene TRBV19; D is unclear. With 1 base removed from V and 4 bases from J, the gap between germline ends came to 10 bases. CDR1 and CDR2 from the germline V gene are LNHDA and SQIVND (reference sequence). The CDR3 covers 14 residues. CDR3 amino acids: CASSIGGISYGYTF. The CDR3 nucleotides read TGTGCCAGTAGTATAGGCGGGATTAGCTATGGCTACACCTTC.

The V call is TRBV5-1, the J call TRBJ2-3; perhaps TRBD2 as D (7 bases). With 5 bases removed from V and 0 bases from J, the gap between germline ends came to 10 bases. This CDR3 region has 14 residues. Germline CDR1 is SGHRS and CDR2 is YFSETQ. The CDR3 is CASSGGASTDTQYF. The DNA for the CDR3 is TGCGCCAGCAGTGGGGGGGCTAGCACAGATACGCAGTATTTT. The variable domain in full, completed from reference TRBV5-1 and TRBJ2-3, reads KAGVTQTPRYLIKTRGQQVTLSCSPISGHRSVSWYQQTPGQGLQFLFEYFSETQRNKGNFPGRFSGRQFSNSRSEMNVSTLELGDSALYLCASSGGASTDTQYFGPGTRLTVL.

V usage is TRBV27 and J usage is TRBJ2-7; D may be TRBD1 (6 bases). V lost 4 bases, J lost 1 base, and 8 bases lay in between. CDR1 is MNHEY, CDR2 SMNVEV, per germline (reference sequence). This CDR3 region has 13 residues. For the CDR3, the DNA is TGTGCCAGCAGTTGGGACATATCCTACGAGCAGTACTTC. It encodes CASSWDISYEQYF.

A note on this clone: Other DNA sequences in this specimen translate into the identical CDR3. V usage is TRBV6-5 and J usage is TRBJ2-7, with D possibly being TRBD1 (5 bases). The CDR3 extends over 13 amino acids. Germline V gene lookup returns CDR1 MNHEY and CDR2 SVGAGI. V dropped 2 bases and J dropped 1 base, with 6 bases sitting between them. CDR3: CASSYQGSYEQYF. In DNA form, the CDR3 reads TGTGCCAGCAGTTACCAGGGATCCTACGAGCAGTACTTC.

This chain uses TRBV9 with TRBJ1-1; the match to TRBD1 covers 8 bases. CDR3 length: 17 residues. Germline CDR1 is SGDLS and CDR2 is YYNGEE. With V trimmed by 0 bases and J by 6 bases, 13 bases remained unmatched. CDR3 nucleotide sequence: TGTGCCAGCAGCGTAGATGGGCGGACAGGGCGGAGAGCTGAAGCTTTCTTT. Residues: CASSVDGRTGRRAEAFF.

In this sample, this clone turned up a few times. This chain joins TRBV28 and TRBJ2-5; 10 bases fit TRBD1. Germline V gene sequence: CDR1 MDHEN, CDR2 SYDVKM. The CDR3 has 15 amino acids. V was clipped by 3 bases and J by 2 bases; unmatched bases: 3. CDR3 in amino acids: CASSFWDRGQETQYF. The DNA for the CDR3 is TGTGCCAGCAGTTTTTGGGACAGGGGACAAGAGACCCAGTACTTC. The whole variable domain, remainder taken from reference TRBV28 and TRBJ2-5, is DVKVTQSSRYLVKRTGEKVFLECVQDMDHENMFWYRQDPGLGLRLIYFSYDVKMKEKGDIPEGYSVSREKKERFSLILESASTNQTSMYLCASSFWDRGQETQYFGPGTRLLVL.

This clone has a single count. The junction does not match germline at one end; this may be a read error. CDR3 amino acids: CASSEGPGAGEQYF. DNA of the CDR3: TGTGCCAGCAGCGAAGGACCTGGCGCGGGCGAGCAGTACTTC. The chain is built from TRBV2 and TRBJ2-7; tentative D call: TRBD2 (5 bases). The CDR3 runs 14 residues. In germline, CDR1 is SNHLY, CDR2 FYNNEI.